These T cell receptor beta chains were read from a single sample in a study of T cell changes during pregnancy in multiple sclerosis. Repertoires were generated with immunoSEQ multiplex PCR, while TCRdb's copy carries only in-frame clones and drops some. The table lists just under 85,000 clones, 91% of them singletons. Here the sequenced sample was peripheral blood, taken in the first trimester of pregnancy. The origin of the receptors is a female donor with multiple sclerosis, enrolled in a pregnancy study. Both conserved end residues are part of each CDR3. Some rows have no size entry. The others give once, few or many, or a class for an expanded clone.

abundance,v_gene,CDR3aa
NA,TRBV4-3,CASSQVQLTSGPGAYNEQFF
NA,TRBV15,CATSRGAGRPEQYF
NA,TRBV15,CATSTGGSDTQYF
once,TRBV19,CASSTNRGNTIYF
NA,TRBV5-4,CASSSDGGDTEAFF
NA,TRBV15,CATSRDLPPEAFF
NA,TRBV29-1,CSVERTGTDGDTQYF
NA,TRBV5-4,CASSSSQSGWNYGYTF
few,TRBV5-6,CASSLVGSGGYTF
NA,TRBV10-3,CAISEQGGYEQYF
NA,TRBV5-4,CASSPGTHNTDTQYF
NA,TRBV7-2,CASSLVGRREAEQFF
NA,TRBV4-2,CASSQAGGVAYEQYF
once,TRBV29-1,CSVGGTSGRDTQYF
NA,TRBV27,CASSPRGSSTGELFF
NA,TRBV7-6,CASSPRRDPNTGELFF
NA,TRBV7-9,CASSAPQRGPAETQYF
NA,TRBV19,CASSPAGSSYEQYF
NA,TRBV6-1,CASSSRGWTEAFF
NA,TRBV4-2,CASSGPGSPKSSYNEQFF
NA,TRBV5-4,CASSLAASHFTDTQYF
NA,TRBV7-9,CASSRVAISTDTQYF
NA,TRBV6-1,CASSEGQFEAFF
NA,TRBV5-1,CASSRTGDSEQYF
NA,TRBV5-1,CASSFRQGLVNTEAFF
NA,TRBV19,CAISGQGKGSTEAFF
NA,TRBV9,CASSVEIAGFTDTQYF
NA,TRBV7-2,CASSPIGRGGRTDTQYF
NA,TRBV7-2,CASSTTWTGSRSGNTIYF
NA,TRBV7-2,CASSLLRGSEQYF
NA,TRBV19,CASSIGLTQGLRTF
NA,TRBV7-9,CASSPRLQGAEYEQYF
NA,TRBV7-3,CASSPSPSTNEQFF
NA,TRBV7-9,CASRSGTVDSYEQYF
NA,TRBV5-1,CASSPGHGPSNTEAFF
NA,TRBV6-5,CASSLAGGKGNEQFF
NA,TRBV5-6,CASSSAGGSRGNTIYF
NA,TRBV6-6,CASNQGNSGTDTQYF
NA,TRBV5-1,CASNAGVNTEAFF
NA,TRBV6-5,CASSLGGRGAFF
NA,TRBV6-5,CASSYAGGQAETQYF
NA,TRBV27,CASSLGRGRSYEQYF
NA,TRBV10-3,CAISGTGNQETQYF
NA,TRBV7-2,CASSLTAGAPDF
NA,TRBV18,CASSPRTADNSPLHF
NA,TRBV5-1,CASSLGQGIYEQYF
NA,TRBV2,CASSFGLASYEQYF
NA,TRBV5-6,CASSLSQGGYEQYF
once,TRBV5-6,CASSLWDRGSNQPQHF
NA,TRBV19,CASQLFRNQPQHF
NA,TRBV27,CASSSSGSSLPQHF
NA,TRBV19,CASSLKDRGLGETQYF
NA,TRBV5-8,CASSRSSGTIAKNIQYF
NA,TRBV6-6,CATRTSGENTEAFF